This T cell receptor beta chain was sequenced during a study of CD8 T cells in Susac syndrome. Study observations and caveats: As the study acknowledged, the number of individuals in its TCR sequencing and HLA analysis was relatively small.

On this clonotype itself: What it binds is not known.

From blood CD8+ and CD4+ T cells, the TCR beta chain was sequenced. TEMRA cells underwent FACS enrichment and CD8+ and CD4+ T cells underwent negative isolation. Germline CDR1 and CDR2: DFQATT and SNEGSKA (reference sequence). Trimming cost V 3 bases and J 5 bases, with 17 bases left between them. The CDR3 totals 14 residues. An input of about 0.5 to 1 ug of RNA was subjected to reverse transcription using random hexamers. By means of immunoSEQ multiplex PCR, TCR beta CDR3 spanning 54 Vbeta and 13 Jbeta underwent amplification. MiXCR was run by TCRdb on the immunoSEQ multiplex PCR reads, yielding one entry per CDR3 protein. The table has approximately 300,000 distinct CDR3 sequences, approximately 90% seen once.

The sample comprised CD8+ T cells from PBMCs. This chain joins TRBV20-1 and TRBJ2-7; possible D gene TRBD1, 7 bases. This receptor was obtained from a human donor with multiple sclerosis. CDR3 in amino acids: CSARERGRGDEQYF. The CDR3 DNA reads TGCAGTGCTAGGGAAAGGGGGCGCGGGGACGAGCAGTACTTC.